This T cell receptor (beta chain) was sequenced in a study of blood T cells in healthy people across ages. It was with a sample-barcoded 5' primer and a J-beta primer mix that a second PCR of roughly 7 to 12 cycles was run. TCRdb itself ran the 5' RACE reads through MiXCR, one entry per CDR3 protein. The table shows over 950,000 distinct CDR3 sequences, with around two fifths occurring only once. V shed 3 bases and J shed 7 bases, with 16 bases lying between them. The CDR3 spans 15 residues. Whole-study findings and limits: Per million T cells, the diversity of TCR beta decreased roughly linearly as age advanced.

The sample holds a few counts of this clonotype. Antigen unknown. Material: blood. The sequence came from a young man in good health. The V call is TRBV12-3 or TRBV12-4, the J call TRBJ1-5; tentatively, D is TRBD1 (5 bases). CDR3 residues: CASSFGQGEGQPQHF. Written as DNA, the CDR3 is TGTGCCAGCAGTTTCGGGCAGGGTGAGGGACAGCCCCAGCATTTT.